The clone carrying this T cell receptor beta chain was counted a few times. MiXCR was run by TCRdb on the RT-PCR reads, yielding one entry per CDR3 protein. This sample carries hundreds of thousands of distinct CDR3 sequences, around 15% of them seen once, and the ten largest clones take about 7%. The record originates from a study of patients and donors after allogeneic stem cell transplantation. V lost 3 bases and J lost 0; bases outside the gene matches: 12. The CDR3 length is 18 residues. Germline values: CDR1 SGDLS, CDR2 YYNGEE. The sequence derives from a human donor who was either an allogeneic HSCT recipient or a stem cell or donor lymphocyte infusion donor (not recorded which). It is not recorded whose cells these are; they may come from a transplant donor. V gene TRBV9 combines with J gene TRBJ2-3; 8 bases line up with TRBD1. The specimen sequenced was blood, either unsorted or a sorted T cell fraction (not recorded which). The CDR3 is CASSALGGRGLSTDTQYF. The CDR3, as DNA: TGTGCCAGCAGCGCCCTGGGCGGCAGGGGGCTGAGCACAGATACGCAGTATTTT.